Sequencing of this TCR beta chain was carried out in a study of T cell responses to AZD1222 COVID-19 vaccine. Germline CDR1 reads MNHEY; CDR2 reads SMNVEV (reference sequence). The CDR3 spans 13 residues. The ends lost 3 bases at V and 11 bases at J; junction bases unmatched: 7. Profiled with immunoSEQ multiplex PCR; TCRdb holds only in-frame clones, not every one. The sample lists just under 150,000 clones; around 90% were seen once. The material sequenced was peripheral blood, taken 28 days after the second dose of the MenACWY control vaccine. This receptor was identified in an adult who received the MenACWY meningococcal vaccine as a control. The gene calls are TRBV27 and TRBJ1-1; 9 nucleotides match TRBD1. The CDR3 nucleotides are TGTGCCAGCAGTTTGGGACAGGGAGTGGTCGCTTTCTTT. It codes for CASSLGQGVVAFF.